The 30 T cell receptor beta chains presented below share a single source sample, sequenced in a study of cytomegalovirus exposure and HLA in healthy donors. The PCR employed 60 Vbeta primers together with 13 Jbeta primers. Libraries were prepared by immunoSEQ multiplex PCR; TCRdb keeps only in-frame clonotypes and omits some of them. Among about 130,000 clones listed, about three quarters were seen once. Source material: PBMCs. These receptors were taken from a woman in her sixties in good health and CMV-seropositive.

This clone was counted a single time. V usage is TRBV27 and J usage is TRBJ1-2; possible D gene TRBD1, 5 bases. CDR1 is MNHEY and CDR2 is SMNVEV in the germline V gene (reference sequence). This CDR3 contains 15 residues. Trimming took off 6 bases at V and 2 bases at J, with 16 bases between the two ends. The CDR3 region has the DNA TGTGCCAGCAGGTCAGAAGGGGCGGGGAACTATGGCTACACCTTC. It codes for CASRSEGAGNYGYTF.

The gene calls are TRBV6-5 and TRBJ2-1; weak D call: TRBD1 (5 bases). V lost 2 bases to trimming and J lost 1 base, with 9 bases between them. Germline V gives CDR1 MNHEY, CDR2 SVGAGI. The CDR3 has 15 amino acids. The chain's CDR3 is CASSYGQGSYNEQFF. The CDR3, as DNA: TGTGCCAGCAGTTACGGTCAGGGATCCTACAATGAGCAGTTCTTC.

The genes are TRBV7-2 and TRBJ2-7; TRBD2 is a possible D gene (7 bases). This CDR3 is 14 amino acids long. The germline CDR1 and CDR2 sequences are SGHTA and FQGNSA. V was cut by 5 bases and J by 2 bases, with 13 bases left in between. The CDR3 DNA reads TGTGCCAGCAGCGCAGCGGGACATACCTACGAGCAGTACTTC. Translation: CASSAAGHTYEQYF.

The chain has TRBV6-5 and TRBJ1-6; D gene ambiguous. Deletions cut 0 bases from V and 9 bases from J, with 12 bases between. The CDR3 sequence is 15 residues long. CDR1 and CDR2 (germline): MNHEY, SVGAGI. CDR3 nucleotides: TGTGCCAGCAGTTACTCTCACGCGGGCAGTTCACCCCTCCACTTT. This encodes CASSYSHAGSSPLHF.

The chain is built from TRBV29-1 and TRBJ2-3; D is ambiguous. Looked up from germline, CDR1 is SQVTM and CDR2 is ANQGSEA. V was trimmed by 2 bases and J by 6 bases, leaving 6 bases between them. This CDR3 contains 11 residues. This chain's CDR3 is CSVESGDTQYF. The CDR3 region has the DNA TGCAGCGTTGAATCCGGGGATACGCAGTATTTT.

This clone was observed a single time. The chain has TRBV4-1 and TRBJ2-7; TRBD2 matches 12 bases. The length of the CDR3 is 15 residues. Germline lookup yields CDR1 MGHRA and CDR2 YSYEKL. V dropped 2 bases and J dropped 4; count of bases not matched to a gene: 3. The CDR3 here is CASSQLGLAGYEQYF. CDR3 DNA sequence: TGCGCCAGCAGCCAATTGGGACTAGCGGGTTACGAGCAGTACTTC.

The chain couples TRBV13 to TRBJ2-4, with D possibly TRBD1 on 6 matching bases. Germline CDR1 is PRHDT and CDR2 is FYEKMQ (reference sequence). Trimming shortened V by 5 bases and J by 6 bases, and 11 bases separated the two germline ends. The CDR3 contains 13 residues. CDR3 sequence: CASSTGQPNIQYF. The CDR3, as DNA: TGTGCCAGCAGCACCGGACAGCCAAACATTCAGTACTTC. Supplemented by reference TRBV13 and TRBJ2-4, the full variable domain reads AAGVIQSPRHLIKEKRETATLKCYPIPRHDTVYWYQQGPGQDPQFLISFYEKMQSDKGSIPDRFSAQQFSDYHSELNMSSLELGDSALYFCASSTGQPNIQYFGAGTRLSVL.

This clone was picked up one time. V gene TRBV7-2 combines with J gene TRBJ2-3, with D perhaps matching TRBD2 (6 bases). The CDR3 length is 17 residues. V lost 0 bases to trimming and J lost 5 bases, with 18 bases between them. CDR1 SGHTA and CDR2 FQGNSA come from the germline V gene. CDR3 bases: TGTGCCAGCAGCTTAGCGATGGTAGCTGGGGGAGGAGATACGCAGTATTTT. As protein: CASSLAMVAGGGDTQYF.

V gene TRBV7-3 combines with J gene TRBJ2-6; tentative D call: TRBD1 (6 bases). CDR3 length equals 16 residues. Trimming cost V 4 bases and J 0 bases, with 10 bases left between them. Germline values: CDR1 SGHTA, CDR2 FQGTGA. The CDR3 bases are TGTGCCAGCAGCTCGGACAGTAGCTCTGGGGCCAACGTCCTGACTTTC. This gives the protein CASSSDSSSGANVLTF. The full variable domain, rest sourced from reference TRBV7-3 and TRBJ2-6, is GAGVSQTPSNKVTEKGKYVELRCDPISGHTALYWYRQSLGQGPEFLIYFQGTGAADDSGLPNDRFFAVRPEGSVSTLKIQRTERGDSAVYLCASSSDSSSGANVLTFGAGSRLTVL.

V is TRBV7-6 and J is TRBJ2-7; D may be TRBD2 (6 bases). CDR1 and CDR2 from the germline V gene are SGHVS and FNYEAQ. The CDR3 spans 18 residues. Trimming took 0 bases from V and 1 from J, leaving 19 bases between them. In DNA, the CDR3 is TGTGCCAGCAGCTTAGCACAGGCGGGGTTTGGAAGGTCCTACGAGCAGTACTTC. Translated, it gives CASSLAQAGFGRSYEQYF.

The rearrangement joins TRBV2 to TRBJ2-7; the D gene is possibly TRBD1 (6 bases). The V and J ends lost 6 bases and 1 base respectively, with 13 bases between them. From germline, CDR1 is SNHLY and CDR2 FYNNEI. CDR3 size: 14 residues. CDR3 sequence: CASRADSFSYEQYF. The CDR3 coding sequence is TGTGCCAGCAGGGCGGACAGTTTTTCCTACGAGCAGTACTTC.

V gene TRBV18 combines with J gene TRBJ2-3; 11 bases fit TRBD2. This CDR3 is built from 15 residues. Germline CDR1 KGHSH, CDR2 LQKENI. The V and J ends lost 3 bases and 2 bases, in that order; junction bases with no gene match: 1. CDR3 sequence (DNA): TGTGCCAGCTCACCGGGACTAGCGGACACAGATACGCAGTATTTT. Protein product: CASSPGLADTDTQYF.

This rearrangement joins TRBV4-3 to TRBJ2-5; the match to TRBD2 covers 11 bases. CDR1 is LGHNA and CDR2 is YSLEER in the germline V gene. The V gene end was trimmed by 1 base and the J gene end by 9 bases; junction bases not matched to a gene: 13. The CDR3 sequence is 17 residues long. The CDR3 coding sequence is TGCGCCAGCAGCCAAGCCATTCTAGCGGGGGGCGATAGGTCCCAGTACTTC. Amino acids: CASSQAILAGGDRSQYF.

The chain combines TRBV4-3 with TRBJ1-6; 11 bases line up with TRBD1. From germline, CDR1 is LGHNA and CDR2 YSLEER. The J segment lost 9 bases and the V segment lost 1 base, leaving 5 bases of the junction unmatched. The CDR3 is 16 residues long. The CDR3 sequence: CASSQARTGGGSPLHF. The CDR3 nucleotides read TGCGCCAGCAGCCAAGCTAGGACAGGGGGCGGTTCACCCCTCCACTTT.

This sequence joins TRBV5-6 and TRBJ2-1, with TRBD1 matching 10 bases. V was pared by 3 bases and J by 6 bases, with 9 bases of the junction left unmatched. CDR3 length: 16 residues. From germline, CDR1 is SGHDT and CDR2 YYEEEE. The CDR3 region has the DNA TGTGCCAGCAGCTCCAAGGGGACAGGGGCGGGCAATGAGCAGTTCTTC. It yields the protein CASSSKGTGAGNEQFF. The full variable domain, in which reference TRBV5-6 and TRBJ2-1 provide the parts outside the CDR3, is DAGVTQSPTHLIKTRGQQVTLRCSPKSGHDTVSWYQQALGQGPQFIFQYYEEEERQRGNFPDRFSGHQFPNYSSELNVNALLLGDSALYLCASSSKGTGAGNEQFFGPGTRLTVL.

J is TRBJ2-7 and V is TRBV19; 7 bases agree with TRBD1. CDR3 length: 15 residues. The V and J ends lost 5 bases and 4 bases, in that order; junction bases with no gene match: 11. CDR1 is LNHDA, CDR2 SQIVND, per germline (reference sequence). As DNA, the CDR3 is TGTGCCAGTAGTCCAACAATCAACAGGGGATACGAGCAGTACTTC. Its translation: CASSPTINRGYEQYF.

This chain links TRBV4-2 with TRBJ2-7; 11 bases match TRBD2. Looked up from germline, CDR1 is LGHNA and CDR2 is YNFKEQ. The CDR3 contains 15 residues. The J segment lost 4 bases and the V segment lost 2 bases, leaving 4 bases of the junction unmatched. In nucleotides, the CDR3 is TGTGCCAGCAGCCAACACACTAGCGGGGGTTACGAGCAGTACTTC. Encoded protein: CASSQHTSGGYEQYF.

The chain carries TRBV6-5 and TRBJ2-3; tentative D call: TRBD1 (6 bases). The V end was cut by 8 bases, the J end by 2 bases, with 14 bases between. CDR1 is MNHEY and CDR2 is SVGAGI in the germline V gene. This CDR3 has 14 residues. The CDR3 protein is CASGDRKITDTQYF. The CDR3, as DNA: TGTGCCAGCGGAGACAGGAAAATCACAGATACGCAGTATTTT.

This chain joins TRBV5-6 and TRBJ1-2; D perhaps matches TRBD1 (5 bases). V was trimmed by 4 bases and J by 2 bases, leaving 9 bases between them. CDR1 and CDR2 (germline): SGHDT, YYEEEE. This CDR3 is built from 13 residues. The CDR3 nucleotides are TGTGCCAGCAGCACGACAGAGAACTATGGCTACACCTTC. It encodes CASSTTENYGYTF.

V gene TRBV5-1 combines with J gene TRBJ1-4; D ambiguous. Germline V gene lookup returns CDR1 SGHRS and CDR2 YFSETQ. Trimming took off 7 bases at V and 2 bases at J, with 9 bases between the two ends. CDR3 length: 13 residues. CDR3 protein: CASRIGTNEKLFF. CDR3 nucleotide sequence: TGCGCCAGCCGAATCGGGACTAATGAAAAACTGTTTTTT.

The chain has TRBV15 and TRBJ1-1; possible D gene TRBD1, 5 bases. The germline V gene encodes CDR1 LNHNV and CDR2 YYDKDF (reference sequence). The V gene lost 7 bases and the J gene lost 3 bases, with 15 bases spanning the gap. This CDR3 spans 14 amino acids. The CDR3 here is CATIRGGEDTEAFF. The CDR3, as DNA: TGTGCCACCATAAGGGGAGGGGAAGACACTGAAGCTTTCTTT.

This clone was counted only a few times. The genes are TRBV5-1 and TRBJ2-7, with D possibly matching TRBD2 (6 bases). Germline CDR1 is SGHRS and CDR2 is YFSETQ. The V end was cut by 0 bases, the J end by 4 bases, with 14 bases between. The CDR3 spans 15 residues. This chain's CDR3 is CASSLGFSGEYEQYF. The DNA of the CDR3 is TGCGCCAGCAGCTTGGGGTTTAGCGGAGAGTACGAGCAGTACTTC.

In DNA form, the CDR3 reads TGTGCCAGCTCACCGGACACGCTCGGGGAGACCCAGTACTTC. The encoded protein is CASSPDTLGETQYF. This chain joins TRBV18 and TRBJ2-5; TRBD1 might be the D (5 bases). Trimming took 3 bases from V and 5 from J, leaving 13 bases between them. Germline loops: CDR1 KGHSH, CDR2 LQKENI. CDR3 length equals 14 residues.

The chain employs TRBV6-5 and TRBJ1-4; D possibly corresponds to TRBD1 (5 bases). The CDR3 sequence is 15 residues long. Germline CDR1 MNHEY, CDR2 SVGAGI. Trimming stripped 2 bases from V and 7 bases from J, with 14 bases between. The CDR3 sequence is CASSYGGTVGEKLFF. As DNA, the CDR3 is TGTGCCAGCAGTTACGGGGGGACGGTGGGTGAAAAACTGTTTTTT.

This chain connects TRBV4-3 to TRBJ1-1, with D unresolved. The germline CDR1 and CDR2 sequences are LGHNA and YSLEER. The ends were cut back, 0 bases at V and 0 bases at J, with 8 bases in the middle. The CDR3 has 15 residues. The CDR3 DNA is TGCGCCAGCAGCCAAGATGCACAGATGAACACTGAAGCTTTCTTT. Amino acids: CASSQDAQMNTEAFF.

This clone has just a few counts. This chain connects TRBV7-9 to TRBJ1-1, with D maybe TRBD1 (5 bases). V was trimmed by 2 bases and J by 0 bases, leaving 16 bases between them. CDR3 length: 17 amino acids. Germline CDR1 is SEHNR and CDR2 is FQNEAQ (reference sequence). The CDR3 is CASSLNAGELMNTEAFF. As DNA, the CDR3 is TGTGCCAGCAGCTTAAACGCGGGGGAGCTTATGAACACTGAAGCTTTCTTT.

The chain links TRBV30 to TRBJ2-5, with TRBD2 matching 8 bases. The V segment lost 1 base and the J segment 1 base; nucleotides outside the gene matches: 2. Germline-derived CDR1 and CDR2 are GTSNPN and SVGIG (reference sequence). This CDR3 spans 14 amino acids. The CDR3: CAWSGGGPQETQYF. CDR3 bases: TGTGCCTGGAGTGGCGGGGGGCCCCAAGAGACCCAGTACTTC.

This chain links TRBV2 with TRBJ2-7, with TRBD1 matching 11 bases. J gave up 2 bases and V 6 bases, and 3 bases lay outside the gene matches. The CDR3 totals 14 residues. The germline V gene has CDR1 SNHLY and CDR2 FYNNEI. The CDR3 nucleotides are TGTGCCAGCAGCAAGGGACAGGGGGCCTACGAGCAGTACTTC. It yields the protein CASSKGQGAYEQYF. Combining the CDR3 with reference TRBV2 and TRBJ2-7 gives the whole variable domain EPEVTQTPSHQVTQMGQEVILRCVPISNHLYFYWYRQILGQKVEFLVSFYNNEISEKSEIFDDQFSVERPDGSNFTLKIRSTKLEDSAMYFCASSKGQGAYEQYFGPGTRLTVT.

This clone was seen a few times. V is TRBV7-2 and J is TRBJ2-1, with D perhaps TRBD2 (5 bases). Trimming took off 4 bases at V and 6 bases at J, with 13 bases between the two ends. The CDR3 totals 14 residues. Germline CDR1 is SGHTA and CDR2 is FQGNSA. The CDR3, as DNA: TGTGCCAGCAGCTCGGACTTGACGGGCAATGAGCAGTTCTTC. Translating it yields CASSSDLTGNEQFF.

The gene calls are TRBV2 and TRBJ2-3, with TRBD1 identical over 8 bases. Germline V gene sequence: CDR1 SNHLY, CDR2 FYNNEI. Trimming cost V 7 bases and J 3 bases; bases outside gene matches: 6. This CDR3 has 14 amino acids. The CDR3 DNA reads TGTGCCAGCATATCTACAGGGGGTACAGATACGCAGTATTTT. Protein: CASISTGGTDTQYF.